Described below is a single T cell receptor (beta chain) sequence and its context. A few counts support this clonotype. Its antigen is not yet known. No base qualities exist here, and no much larger clone lies one base off it. Interpreted using the paper, the treatment or condition label stands for: in vitro stimulation with specific CMV peptide epitopes to enrich CMV-specific T cells. V loses 1 base of germline sequence and J loses 7 bases, and the interval between the two ends is 12 bases. The CDR3 contains 14 residues, cysteine and phenylalanine counted. Kept here is only the CDR3 DNA, which spans 42 bases and is read in frame from base 1. The germline V gene encodes CDR1 LGHNA and CDR2 YSLEER. This sample was included in a study of T cell repertoires in cytomegalovirus infection (dated by TCRdb to about 2019). Regarding the research as a whole: Alongside well-studied HLA-B-restricted epitopes, the peptide stimulations were aimed at recently identified HLA-C-restricted CMV epitopes, whose presentation resists viral immunomodulation. The HLA type of each donor mattered for the analysis, because public TCR beta signatures pointed to carriage of CMV infection along with the matching HLA type. Paper-wide results and their limitations: In the ex vivo response, HLA-C-restricted CMV-specific TCR beta clonotypes were dominant, and in two of eight donors the single most frequent clonotype came from this HLA-C-restricted group. Cumulative frequency of public TCR beta family members discriminated carriers of CMV infection plus the relevant HLA type in this cohort and an independent approximately 350-donor cohort.

Sequencing instrument: Illumina HiSeq 1500. Clones were called with MiXCR by TCRdb after fastp trimmed the public reads at Q25, and only in-frame beta chains were retained. Records with the same CDR3 protein are collapsed into one entry carrying the most frequent genes and DNA. The table for this sample lists under 150,000 distinct CDR3 sequences; under 35% of them were counted only once. The ten largest account for about 40% of the sample. The rearranged segments are TRBV4-3 and TRBJ2-3; no D gene can be assigned with confidence. The source was CD8+ T cells from cultured PBMCs, collected from culture after CMV antigen stimulation. The receptor comes from a human donor in good health (CMV status not recorded). Some clones in this sample may be carry-over from other donors' samples. The sequenced DNA is TGCGCCAGCAGCCAAGGAAGTAGTGGCCATACGCAGTATTTT. It specifies CASSQGSSGHTQYF.